This T cell receptor beta chain appears in the sequencing data of a study of blood T cell repertoires in COVID-19. Trimming removed 3 bases from V and 2 bases from J, with 10 bases in between. The CDR3 consists of 14 residues. Germline V CDR1 and CDR2: KGHSH, LQKENI. Some clones are missing from TCRdb's copy, which holds only in-frame ones; the method was immunoSEQ multiplex PCR. This table has fewer than 150,000 clones, approximately 85% appearing once. The receptor was isolated from a woman older than 75 with acute or convalescent COVID-19. Sample: peripheral blood. This chain links TRBV18 with TRBJ1-1, with D uncertain. CDR3 sequence (DNA): TGTGCCAGCTCACCTTCAATAGCAAACACTGAAGCTTTCTTT. Residues: CASSPSIANTEAFF.